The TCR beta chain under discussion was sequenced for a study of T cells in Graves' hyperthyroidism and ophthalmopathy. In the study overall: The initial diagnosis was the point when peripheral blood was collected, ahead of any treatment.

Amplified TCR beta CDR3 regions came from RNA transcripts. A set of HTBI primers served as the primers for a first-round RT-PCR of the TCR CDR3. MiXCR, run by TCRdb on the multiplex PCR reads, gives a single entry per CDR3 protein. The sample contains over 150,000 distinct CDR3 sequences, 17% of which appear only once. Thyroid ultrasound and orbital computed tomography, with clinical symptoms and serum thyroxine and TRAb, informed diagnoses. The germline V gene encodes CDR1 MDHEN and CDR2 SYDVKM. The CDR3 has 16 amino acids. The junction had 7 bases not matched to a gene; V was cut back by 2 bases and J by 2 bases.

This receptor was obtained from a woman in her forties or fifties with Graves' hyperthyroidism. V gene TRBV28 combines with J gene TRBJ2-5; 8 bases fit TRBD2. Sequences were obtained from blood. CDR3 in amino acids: CASSLPSSGRQETQYF. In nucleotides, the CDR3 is TGTGCCAGCAGTTTACCGTCTAGCGGGCGACAAGAGACCCAGTACTTC.